The 21 T cell receptor beta chains below were found in one sample sequenced in a study of blood T cell repertoires in COVID-19. The repertoire was sequenced with immunoSEQ multiplex PCR; TCRdb's copy has only in-frame clones and lacks some. The profile shows some 200,000 clones, around 94% of them singletons. The sequencing sample was made of peripheral blood. Every receptor here comes from a man aged 25 to 45 with COVID-19, enrolled during active disease.

About this clone itself: The same CDR3 can be traced to other DNA sequences in this sample. The chain is built from TRBV6-5 and TRBJ1-5; 7 positions match TRBD1. The length of the CDR3 is 14 residues. Germline CDR1 MNHEY, CDR2 SVGAGI. Unmatched junction bases numbered 4, after V lost 5 bases and J lost 3 bases. CDR3 in DNA: TGTGCCAGCAGTCCGGGACAGTCCAATCAGCCCCAGCATTTT. It yields the protein CASSPGQSNQPQHF.

J is TRBJ1-5 and V is TRBV21-1; the table's TRBD1 call for D was not verified on the DNA. TRBV21-1 is reported as a pseudogene. The CDR3 extends over 16 amino acids. The CDR3 sequence is CASSNPGRGHSQPQHF. In nucleotides, the CDR3 is TGTGCCAGCAGCAATCCTGGCAGGGGGCATTCACAGCCCCAGCATTTT.

CDR3 in amino acids: CASKGQGGSPLHF. The CDR3 bases are TGTGCCAGCAAGGGACAGGGAGGTTCACCCCTCCACTTT. V usage is TRBV2 and J usage is TRBJ1-6; TRBD1 aligns across 9 bases. The CDR3 spans 13 residues. Germline-derived CDR1 and CDR2 are SNHLY and FYNNEI. Trimming at V came to 7 bases and at J to 9 bases, leaving 4 bases not matched to a gene.

This rearrangement joins TRBV11-2 to TRBJ2-7; TRBD1 is a possible D gene (5 bases). The V gene lost 1 base and the J gene lost 5 bases, with 15 bases spanning the gap. Germline CDR1 and CDR2: SGHAT and FQNNGV. The CDR3 is 15 amino acids. The CDR3 DNA reads as TGTGCCAGCAGCTTAGGGTGGCAGGGAACCCACGAGCAGTACTTC. This translates into CASSLGWQGTHEQYF.

V is TRBV9 and J is TRBJ1-2; 11 bases line up with TRBD1. Trimming cost V 4 bases and J 3 bases; bases outside gene matches: 2. Germline CDR1 and CDR2: SGDLS and YYNGEE. The CDR3 totals 14 residues. The CDR3 DNA reads TGTGCCAGCAGCCCGGGACAGGGGGACTATGGCTACACCTTC. This encodes CASSPGQGDYGYTF.

This clone was seen only once. This chain connects TRBV6-5 to TRBJ1-2, with 10 bases lining up with TRBD1. There are 15 residues in the CDR3. CDR1 is MNHEY, CDR2 SVGAGI, per germline. V shed 2 bases, J shed 5 bases, and the junction held 5 bases outside the gene matches. The CDR3 DNA follows: TGTGCCAGCAGTTACGAGAGACAGGGGGCATATGGCTACACCTTC. Translation gives CASSYERQGAYGYTF.

The J gene is TRBJ1-1, the V gene TRBV11-2, with D possibly TRBD1 on 5 matching bases. Trimming took off 1 base at V and 2 bases at J, with 11 bases between the two ends. The CDR3 is made up of 15 amino acids. Germline V gene lookup returns CDR1 SGHAT and CDR2 FQNNGV. CDR3 sequence reads: CASSLVGAGNTEAFF. In nucleotides, the CDR3 is TGTGCCAGCAGCTTAGTAGGGGCAGGTAACACTGAAGCTTTCTTT. The variable domain in full, completed from reference TRBV11-2 and TRBJ1-1, reads EAGVAQSPRYKIIEKRQSVAFWCNPISGHATLYWYQQILGQGPKLLIQFQNNGVVDDSQLPKDRFSAERLKGVDSTLKIQPAKLEDSAVYLCASSLVGAGNTEAFFGQGTRLTVV.

The CDR3, as DNA: TGTGCCAGCAGCCTCGGGACAGGGTATGGAAACACCATATATTTT. It encodes CASSLGTGYGNTIYF. This chain uses TRBV14 with TRBJ1-3, with TRBD1 matching over 9 bases. The CDR3 contains 15 residues. Germline assignment: CDR1 SGHDN and CDR2 FVKESK. The ends lost 4 bases at V and 3 bases at J; junction bases unmatched: 4.

The chain carries TRBV6-5 and TRBJ1-2, with a weak D call TRBD1 (5 bases). The CDR3 has 15 residues. Germline V gives CDR1 MNHEY, CDR2 SVGAGI. Trimming shortened V by 0 bases and J by 8 bases, and 16 bases separated the two germline ends. The CDR3 nucleotides read TGTGCCAGCAGTTACTCGAGGCTCAGGGATGGCGGCTACACCTTC. It yields the protein CASSYSRLRDGGYTF.

The table lists this clone with a count of one. This chain uses TRBV2 with TRBJ1-5; D gene unclear. The CDR3 runs to 14 residues. Germline V gene data show CDR1 as SNHLY and CDR2 as FYNNEI. V was cut by 6 bases and J by 5 bases, with 14 bases left in between. CDR3 coding DNA: TGTGCCAGCAGATACGGCGGGAACTATCAGCCCCAGCATTTT. Protein: CASRYGGNYQPQHF.

This chain links TRBV6-5 with TRBJ2-3; TRBD2 agrees at 11 bases. Losses at the gene ends were 6 bases for V and 1 base for J; bases not matched to a gene: 0. In germline, CDR1 is MNHEY, CDR2 SVGAGI. This CDR3 has 14 residues. Written as DNA, the CDR3 is TGTGCCAGCAGACTAGCGGGGGGCACAGATACGCAGTATTTT. This sequence encodes CASRLAGGTDTQYF.

The chain carries TRBV5-1 and TRBJ2-2; D gene ambiguous. With 4 bases removed from V and 1 base from J, the gap between germline ends came to 11 bases. The length of the CDR3 is 15 residues. Germline loops: CDR1 SGHRS, CDR2 YFSETQ. The CDR3, as DNA: TGCGCCAGCAGCGTTGACACGATGAACACCGGGGAGCTGTTTTTT. Amino acid sequence: CASSVDTMNTGELFF.

The rearrangement links TRBV6-4 to TRBJ2-2; D may be TRBD2 (5 bases). The CDR3 covers 13 residues. V lost 3 bases and J 6 bases, leaving 8 bases between the germline ends. CDR1 and CDR2 from the germline V gene are MRHNA and SNTAGT. The CDR3 DNA sequence: TGTGCCAGCAGTGAATCCGGGGCCGGGGAGCTGTTTTTT. Its translation: CASSESGAGELFF.

The V and J genes are TRBV5-6 and TRBJ2-1; D perhaps matches TRBD2 (6 bases). This CDR3 is built from 15 residues. The germline V gene has CDR1 SGHDT and CDR2 YYEEEE. Trimming cost V 4 bases and J 8 bases, with 19 bases left between them. CDR3 in amino acids: CASSPLASSADEQFF. CDR3 nucleotide sequence: TGTGCCAGCAGCCCCCTAGCGTCATCAGCCGATGAGCAGTTCTTC. The variable domain in full, with the rest retrieved from reference TRBV5-6 and TRBJ2-1, is DAGVTQSPTHLIKTRGQQVTLRCSPKSGHDTVSWYQQALGQGPQFIFQYYEEEERQRGNFPDRFSGHQFPNYSSELNVNALLLGDSALYLCASSPLASSADEQFFGPGTRLTVL.

This chain uses TRBV2 with TRBJ1-3; D may be TRBD1 (6 bases). Germline V CDR1 and CDR2: SNHLY, FYNNEI. The CDR3 sequence is 15 residues long. With 4 bases removed from V and 2 bases from J, the gap between germline ends came to 12 bases. This CDR3 is CASSVGGATGNTIYF. The CDR3 DNA reads as TGTGCCAGCAGTGTAGGGGGGGCTACTGGAAACACCATATATTTT.

Note on this clone: The sample holds other DNA sequences that translate to the same CDR3. V and J are TRBV5-1 and TRBJ2-2; TRBD2 matches at 9 bases. V gave up 2 bases and J gave up 4 bases; unmatched junction bases: 0. The CDR3 loop spans 14 amino acids. The germline V gene encodes CDR1 SGHRS and CDR2 YFSETQ. This CDR3 reads CASSLAGGTGELFF. The CDR3 DNA reads as TGCGCCAGCAGCTTAGCGGGGGGCACCGGGGAGCTGTTTTTT.

Only one count was recorded for this clone. This rearrangement joins TRBV10-3 to TRBJ2-7; the match to TRBD1 covers 8 bases. The CDR3 is 16 amino acids. Unmatched junction bases numbered 12, after V lost 4 bases and J lost 4 bases. Looked up from germline, CDR1 is ENHRY and CDR2 is SYGVKD. In nucleotides, the CDR3 is TGTGCCATCAGTGGCACTTTCCGGGACAGGCTGTACGAGCAGTACTTC. Translated: CAISGTFRDRLYEQYF.

The chain recombines TRBV19 with TRBJ1-1; D may be TRBD1 (6 bases). The germline V gene encodes CDR1 LNHDA and CDR2 SQIVND (reference sequence). V shed 6 bases and J shed 3 bases, with 14 bases lying between them. The CDR3 loop spans 14 amino acids. The CDR3 DNA follows: TGTGCCAGTAGGATAAGGGGGTCGGACACTGAAGCTTTCTTT. Amino acids: CASRIRGSDTEAFF.

The chain joins TRBV21-1 to TRBJ1-2; the D call of TRBD1 is as the table states it, not checked on the DNA. TRBV21-1 is a pseudogene segment. CDR3 size: 19 residues. CDR3 amino acids: CASSKGADRGLTRAYGYTF. For the CDR3, the DNA is TGTGCCAGCAGCAAAGGGGCGGACAGGGGGCTCACCCGGGCCTATGGCTACACCTTC.

The rearrangement uses TRBV11-1 and TRBJ1-1; D is uncertain. Germline-derived CDR1 and CDR2 are SGHAT and FQDESV (reference sequence). The V end was cut by 5 bases, the J end by 2 bases, with 15 bases between. CDR3 size: 15 residues. The CDR3 DNA reads as TGTGCCAGCAGCCCCCCGGCGGCAACCAACACTGAAGCTTTCTTT. This encodes CASSPPAATNTEAFF.

This chain links TRBV5-4 with TRBJ1-2, with D tentatively TRBD1 (6 bases). V was clipped by 3 bases and J by 4 bases, with 13 bases between them. CDR1 is SGHNT, CDR2 YYREEE, per germline (reference sequence). This CDR3 is built from 14 residues. CDR3 loop: CASSSTDSFYGYTF. In DNA, the CDR3 is TGTGCCAGCAGCTCTACGGACAGTTTCTATGGCTACACCTTC.